This paragraph reports one T cell receptor (beta chain). The method was immunoSEQ multiplex PCR; TCRdb's version includes in-frame clones alone and lacks a portion of them. The sample consists of some 200,000 clones, approximately 90% of them appearing once. The germline gives CDR1 SGHAT, CDR2 FQNNGV. V was pared by 8 bases and J by 9 bases, with 14 bases between. The CDR3 extends over 13 amino acids. The data were obtained in a study of blood T cell repertoires in COVID-19. Participant age was about 18 to 89 years, and participants resided in 25 or so US areas. Cohorts were determined from participant-reported clinical history.

The clonotype was recovered from a woman aged 40 to 55 with acute COVID-19. The chain links TRBV11-2 to TRBJ1-6, with D possibly matching TRBD1 (5 bases). The material sequenced was PBMCs or T cells enriched from blood (not recorded which). CDR3 in amino acids: CASLGGVGSPLHF. The CDR3 DNA follows: TGTGCCAGCTTGGGAGGGGTCGGTTCACCCCTCCACTTT.